These 22 T cell receptor beta chains originate from one sample sequenced in a study of blood T cells in healthy people across ages (dated by TCRdb to 2015 to 2017). Library generation was performed with 5' RACE. A second about 7 to 11 cycle PCR used a sample-barcoded 5' primer and a J-beta primer mix. The raw public data were reprocessed by TCRdb itself: fastp quality trimming at Q25, MiXCR clonotype calling, in-frame beta chains only. Under each unique CDR3 protein, matching rows form one entry showing the most common genes and DNA. The sample table lists fewer than 2 million distinct CDR3 sequences, about 39% of them with a count of one. The biggest ten clones account for around 23% of the sample. Sequenced sample: blood. The receptors here all came from a human donor in good health.

This clonotype showed up just a few times. V gene TRBV30 combines with J gene TRBJ2-7; the match to TRBD1 covers 7 bases. Trimming removed 0 bases from V and 4 bases from J; junction bases left unmatched: 9. CDR1 GTSNPN and CDR2 SVGIG come from the germline V gene (reference sequence). This CDR3 is built from 15 residues. The DNA of the CDR3 is TGTGCCTGGAGTGTAAGGTCCAGGGGGTCTTACGAGCAGTACTTC. It is translated as CAWSVRSRGSYEQYF.

Of note for this clonotype: A clone one base away is much larger, so this may be a read error. The chain carries TRBV6-2 or TRBV6-3 and TRBJ2-1; D is undetermined. The CDR3 covers 14 residues. Germline CDR1 and CDR2: MNHEY and SVGEGT. CDR3 nucleotides: TGTGCCAGCACATGGGGATACTCCCACAATGAGCAGTTCTTC. Protein sequence: CASTWGYSHNEQFF.

The J gene is TRBJ2-7, the V gene TRBV20-1, with TRBD2 matching over 9 bases. Per the germline V gene, CDR1 is DFQATT and CDR2 is SNEGSKA (reference sequence). This CDR3 contains 13 residues. Losses at the gene ends were 7 bases for V and 7 bases for J; bases not matched to a gene: 11. CDR3 sequence (DNA): TGCAGTGAAGGGGCTAGCGGGGTCGGTGAGCAGTACTTC. This translates into CSEGASGVGEQYF.

The rearrangement uses TRBV29-1 and TRBJ2-4; 8 bases agree with TRBD1. The DNA end favors TRBJ2-7, so the J call may be wrong. Germline V CDR1 and CDR2: SQVTM, ANQGSEA. The length of the CDR3 is 12 residues. CDR3 sequence (DNA): TGCAGCGTTGACTCGACAGGGGACGAGCAGTACTTC. Translated, it gives CSVDSTGDEQYF.

This chain uses TRBV6-2 or TRBV6-3 with TRBJ2-6, with D possibly matching TRBD1 (5 bases). This CDR3 has 16 amino acids. Looked up from germline, CDR1 is MNHEY and CDR2 is SVGEGT. The V gene lost 7 bases and the J gene lost 1 base, with 14 bases spanning the gap. The chain's CDR3 is CASTQGVESGANVLTF. The CDR3 DNA reads as TGTGCCAGCACCCAAGGGGTGGAATCTGGGGCCAACGTCCTGACTTTC.

The chain joins TRBV7-9 to TRBJ2-7; 8 bases are shared with TRBD2. The length of the CDR3 is 15 residues. The V and J ends lost 2 bases and 2 bases, in that order; junction bases with no gene match: 5. The germline gives CDR1 SEHNR, CDR2 FQNEAQ (reference sequence). CDR3 in DNA: TGTGCCAGCAGCTTATATCGCGGGGGGCCCTACGAGCAGTACTTC. Its translation: CASSLYRGGPYEQYF.

This chain links TRBV6-5 with TRBJ2-4; D call uncertain. Germline CDR1 MNHEY, CDR2 SVGAGI. Trimming removed 6 bases from V and 13 bases from J, with 22 bases in between. This CDR3 region has 14 residues. The CDR3 spells CASRSTVTPYVQYF. CDR3 DNA sequence: TGTGCCAGCAGATCGACCGTCACTCCCTACGTGCAGTACTTC.

The chain has TRBV19 and TRBJ2-4, with D perhaps assigned TRBD1 or TRBD2 (5 bases each). The J call is in doubt because the DNA end fits TRBJ2-7 better. The CDR3 covers 16 residues. Germline CDR1 and CDR2: LNHDA and SQIVND (reference sequence). This CDR3 reads CASSIGGARVSYEQYF. CDR3 sequence (DNA): TGTGCCAGTAGTATTGGGGGAGCGAGGGTCAGCTACGAGCAGTACTTC.

The chain combines TRBV7-3 with TRBJ2-3; D call uncertain. V was pared by 1 base and J by 8 bases, with 13 bases between. The CDR3 is 14 amino acids. In germline, CDR1 is SGHTA, CDR2 FQGTGA. The CDR3 DNA reads TGTGCCAGCAGCTTAAGGGCGTATACCGGTACGCAGTATTTT. Translated: CASSLRAYTGTQYF.

Comments on this clonotype: One end of the junction is discordant with germline, which a read error may explain. The chain combines TRBV20-1 with TRBJ1-5; D may be TRBD1 (6 bases). The CDR3 runs 12 residues. The germline gives CDR1 DFQATT, CDR2 SNEGSKA (reference sequence). The CDR3 loop is CRARRQDQPQHF. In DNA form, the CDR3 reads TGCAGGGCTAGGAGACAGGATCAGCCCCAGCATTTT.

The chain uses TRBV29-1 and TRBJ1-2; 8 positions match TRBD1. Losses at the gene ends were 6 bases for V and 6 bases for J; bases not matched to a gene: 12. Germline lookup yields CDR1 SQVTM and CDR2 ANQGSEA. CDR3 length: 14 amino acids. In nucleotides, the CDR3 is TGCAGCGTCGGTCGCGTCAGGGGGCAGGATGGCTACACCTTC. Its protein product is CSVGRVRGQDGYTF. Full variable domain (outside the CDR3, taken from reference TRBV29-1 and TRBJ1-2): SAVISQKPSRDICQRGTSLTIQCQVDSQVTMMFWYRQQPGQSLTLIATANQGSEATYESGFVIDKFPISRPNLTFSTLTVSNMSPEDSSIYLCSVGRVRGQDGYTFGSGTRLTVV.

This chain links TRBV20-1 with TRBJ1-2; D might be TRBD1 (5 bases). This CDR3 region has 16 residues. V was cut by 0 bases and J by 1 base, with 15 bases left in between. CDR1 is DFQATT and CDR2 is SNEGSKA in the germline V gene (reference sequence). CDR3 region: CSARDEHDSFNYGYTF. The CDR3 DNA reads TGCAGTGCTAGAGATGAACATGACAGCTTTAACTATGGCTACACCTTC.

V gene TRBV7-9 combines with J gene TRBJ2-1, with a weak D call TRBD2 (5 bases). Germline V gives CDR1 SEHNR, CDR2 FQNEAQ (reference sequence). There are 14 residues in the CDR3. V was pared by 8 bases and J by 0 bases, with 11 bases between. In nucleotides, the CDR3 is TGTGCCAGCGAGGGCGGTAGCTCCTACAATGAGCAGTTCTTC. This codes for CASEGGSSYNEQFF.

This clonotype was seen a handful of times. CDR3 protein: CSPYYVDTQYF. CDR3 sequence (DNA): TGCAGCCCCTACTACGTCGATACGCAGTATTTT. The V and J genes are TRBV29-1 and TRBJ2-3; D remains unclear. CDR1 SQVTM and CDR2 ANQGSEA come from the germline V gene. This CDR3 region has 11 residues. V was shortened by 8 bases and J by 6 bases, with 12 bases between the two germline ends.

The chain has TRBV28 and TRBJ1-5; D not resolved. V shed 4 bases and J shed 5 bases, with 12 bases lying between them. The CDR3 runs to 14 residues. Germline lookup yields CDR1 MDHEN and CDR2 SYDVKM. As DNA, the CDR3 is TGTGCCAGCAGTTCCCCGGAGTCTGATCAGCCCCAGCATTTT. Amino acids: CASSSPESDQPQHF.

The chain carries TRBV6-2 or TRBV6-3 and TRBJ2-5; D gene ambiguous. The CDR3 has 14 residues. Trimming shortened V by 6 bases and J by 2 bases, and 13 bases separated the two germline ends. The germline CDR1 and CDR2 sequences are MNHEY and SVGEGT. CDR3 residues: CASSQEQLQETQYF. The CDR3 DNA reads TGTGCCAGCAGCCAGGAACAGCTTCAAGAGACCCAGTACTTC.

J is TRBJ1-1 and V is TRBV7-2; 8 nucleotides match TRBD1. Germline V gene lookup returns CDR1 SGHTA and CDR2 FQGNSA. This CDR3 is 14 amino acids long. The V gene end was trimmed by 5 bases and the J gene end by 3 bases; junction bases not matched to a gene: 5. The CDR3 spells CASSTQQGDTEAFF. CDR3 sequence (DNA): TGTGCCAGCAGCACCCAACAGGGGGACACTGAAGCTTTCTTT. The full variable domain, with the rest looked up from reference TRBV7-2 and TRBJ1-1, is GAGVSQSPSNKVTEKGKDVELRCDPISGHTALYWYRQSLGQGLEFLIYFQGNSAPDKSGLPSDRFSAERTGGSVSTLTIQRTQQEDSAVYLCASSTQQGDTEAFFGQGTRLTVV.

This clonotype was seen more than once but under ten times. The rearrangement uses TRBV28 and TRBJ2-4; no clear D gene. CDR1 and CDR2 from the germline V gene are MDHEN and SYDVKM. CDR3 length equals 13 residues. V gave up 2 bases and J gave up 8 bases, with 10 bases separating them. The CDR3 reads CASSLPSLDIQYF. The CDR3 nucleotides are TGTGCCAGCAGTTTACCCAGTTTGGACATTCAGTACTTC.

This clonotype was detected ten times or more. V is TRBV4-2 and J is TRBJ2-3; TRBD2 matches at 9 bases. Germline V CDR1 and CDR2: LGHNA, YNFKEQ. The CDR3 length is 18 residues. Losses at the gene ends were 1 base for V and 6 bases for J; bases not matched to a gene: 14. The chain's CDR3 is CASSQGARGLATHDTQYF. CDR3 coding DNA: TGTGCCAGCAGCCAAGGAGCTCGAGGACTAGCGACTCATGATACGCAGTATTTT.

This clonotype came up a few times. The V call is TRBV12-3 or TRBV12-4, the J call TRBJ2-1; 7 bases map to TRBD1. CDR3 size: 15 residues. V lost 5 bases and J lost 3; bases outside the gene matches: 7. The CDR3 DNA reads TGTGCCAGCAGTCTTCGACAGGGCGGCTACAATGAGCAGTTCTTC. It yields the protein CASSLRQGGYNEQFF.

The rearrangement links TRBV2 to TRBJ2-3, with TRBD2 as a possible D gene (5 bases). V was trimmed by 1 base and J by 6 bases, leaving 8 bases between them. CDR3 length: 13 residues. The germline CDR1 and CDR2 sequences are SNHLY and FYNNEI. The CDR3 sequence: CASSEGSEDTQYF. CDR3 in DNA: TGTGCCAGCAGTGAAGGTAGCGAGGATACGCAGTATTTT.

The gene calls are TRBV28 and TRBJ2-5; D is ambiguous. CDR3 size: 17 residues. Trimming took off 2 bases at V and 3 bases at J, with 19 bases between the two ends. Germline CDR1 MDHEN, CDR2 SYDVKM. CDR3 nucleotides: TGTGCCAGCAGTTTAACAGTGACGTGGAGCCTAGAAGAGACCCAGTACTTC. Translated: CASSLTVTWSLEETQYF.